The 14 T cell receptor beta chains listed next were all sequenced from one sample in a study of cytomegalovirus exposure and HLA in healthy donors. The study ran its PCR with 60 Vbeta and 13 Jbeta primers. Data came from immunoSEQ multiplex PCR; TCRdb stores just in-frame clones and leaves some out. The table shows around 57,000 clones, with approximately 88% occurring only once. Sequencing was done on a sample of PBMCs. The receptors stem from a man between 25 and 39 years old in good health and CMV-seropositive.

The gene calls are TRBV2 and TRBJ2-2; perhaps TRBD2 as D (6 bases). With 8 bases removed from V and 4 bases from J, the gap between germline ends came to 8 bases. CDR1 is SNHLY and CDR2 is FYNNEI in the germline V gene. CDR3 size: 12 residues. The CDR3 spells CASVGSTGELFF. CDR3 nucleotides: TGTGCCAGCGTCGGGAGCACCGGGGAGCTGTTTTTT.

By share, this clone ranks as medium-sized. The genes are TRBV5-1 and TRBJ1-4; D gene unclear. Trimming removed 2 bases at V and 8 bases at J, with 13 bases between. This CDR3 spans 14 amino acids. From germline, CDR1 is SGHRS and CDR2 YFSETQ. The CDR3 DNA is TGCGCCAGCAGCTTAAACCTGAGAAAGGAAAAACTGTTTTTT. Translation: CASSLNLRKEKLFF.

The chain employs TRBV4-1 and TRBJ1-3; 8 bases line up with TRBD1. V was pared by 5 bases and J by 2 bases, with 5 bases of the junction left unmatched. The CDR3 is 15 residues long. Germline CDR1 MGHRA, CDR2 YSYEKL. CDR3 region: CASSKRTGTGNTIYF. The CDR3 coding sequence is TGCGCCAGCAGCAAAAGGACAGGGACTGGAAACACCATATATTTT.

The V gene is TRBV5-1, the J gene TRBJ1-1; 7 bases are shared with TRBD1. The germline gives CDR1 SGHRS, CDR2 YFSETQ. V was pared by 3 bases and J by 3 bases, with 11 bases of the junction left unmatched. The CDR3 totals 16 residues. In DNA, the CDR3 is TGCGCCAGCAGCTCCGAAGGGGGCCGTGATGACACTGAAGCTTTCTTT. This gives the protein CASSSEGGRDDTEAFF.

The chain carries TRBV5-1 and TRBJ1-3; unclear D gene. V was clipped by 0 bases and J by 0 bases, with 4 bases between them. The CDR3 has 14 amino acids. CDR1 is SGHRS and CDR2 is YFSETQ in the germline V gene. CDR3 loop: CASSLDSSGNTIYF. CDR3 nucleotides: TGCGCCAGCAGCTTGGACAGCTCTGGAAACACCATATATTTT.

The rearrangement links TRBV28 to TRBJ2-3; the match to TRBD2 covers 8 bases. The length of the CDR3 is 18 residues. The trim removed 3 bases at V and 0 bases at J, leaving 11 bases unmatched. CDR1 and CDR2 from the germline V gene are MDHEN and SYDVKM. The CDR3 region has the DNA TGTGCCAGCAGTTTTTCCCCCCAGTCTAGCGGGAGCACAGATACGCAGTATTTT. Protein: CASSFSPQSSGSTDTQYF.

In its sample, this clone was seen once. This rearrangement joins TRBV27 to TRBJ2-7; D call uncertain. CDR1 and CDR2 from the germline V gene are MNHEY and SMNVEV (reference sequence). Trimming pared 1 base from V and 6 bases from J, leaving 13 bases between. This CDR3 is built from 14 residues. In nucleotides, the CDR3 is TGTGCCAGCAGTTTATTCCCCGAAGGCGGCGAGCAGTACTTC. It specifies CASSLFPEGGEQYF.

The rearrangement links TRBV18 to TRBJ2-2; 10 positions agree with TRBD2. The CDR3 totals 16 residues. The germline CDR1 and CDR2 sequences are KGHSH and LQKENI. V lost 3 bases and J lost 6; bases outside the gene matches: 7. As DNA, the CDR3 is TGTGCCAGCTCACCCACTCTAGCGGGAGCGGCCGGGGAGCTGTTTTTT. This encodes CASSPTLAGAAGELFF.

The chain combines TRBV6-5 with TRBJ2-1; maybe TRBD2 (6 bases). The CDR3 loop spans 16 amino acids. Germline assignment: CDR1 MNHEY and CDR2 SVGAGI. Deletions cut 0 bases from V and 8 bases from J, with 17 bases between. Here the CDR3 reads CASSYSKRFGGDEQFF. For the CDR3, the DNA is TGTGCCAGCAGTTACTCGAAACGGTTCGGGGGAGATGAGCAGTTCTTC.

The chain employs TRBV6-1 and TRBJ1-2, with D unclear. Between the trimmed V and J ends, which lost 2 bases and 5 bases, there was a span of 6 bases. This CDR3 has 12 amino acids. Germline V gives CDR1 MNHNS, CDR2 SASEGT. The CDR3 reads CASSERGYGYTF. CDR3 DNA sequence: TGTGCCAGCAGTGAAAGAGGGTATGGCTACACCTTC.

The chain uses TRBV5-6 and TRBJ2-5; D gene unclear. The CDR3 loop spans 13 amino acids. The germline V gene encodes CDR1 SGHDT and CDR2 YYEEEE. V dropped 0 bases and J dropped 0 bases, with 3 bases sitting between them. The CDR3, as DNA: TGTGCCAGCAGCTTGGCAGACCAAGAGACCCAGTACTTC. Protein product: CASSLADQETQYF.

The CDR3 DNA sequence: TGTGCCAGCAACAGGGCAGAGCAGCCCCAGCATTTT. Residues: CASNRAEQPQHF. J is TRBJ1-5 and V is TRBV28; D possibly corresponds to TRBD1 (6 bases). Germline values: CDR1 MDHEN, CDR2 SYDVKM. V gave up 7 bases and J gave up 7 bases, with 11 bases separating them. The CDR3 is 12 amino acids. The full variable domain, rest sourced from reference TRBV28 and TRBJ1-5, is DVKVTQSSRYLVKRTGEKVFLECVQDMDHENMFWYRQDPGLGLRLIYFSYDVKMKEKGDIPEGYSVSREKKERFSLILESASTNQTSMYLCASNRAEQPQHFGDGTRLSIL.

This chain connects TRBV19 to TRBJ2-1; TRBD1 is a possible D gene (5 bases). Deletions cut 5 bases from V and 4 bases from J, with 15 bases between. The CDR3 has 15 residues. Looked up from germline, CDR1 is LNHDA and CDR2 is SQIVND (reference sequence). The CDR3 loop reads CASSPRQGIYNEQFF. Written as DNA, the CDR3 is TGTGCCAGTAGTCCTCGGCAGGGAATTTACAATGAGCAGTTCTTC.

In its sample, this clone is medium-sized. The V gene is TRBV4-3, the J gene TRBJ1-1, with a tentative D call TRBD1 (5 bases). Germline V gene data show CDR1 as LGHNA and CDR2 as YSLEER. This CDR3 region has 17 residues. The V and J ends lost 1 base and 3 bases respectively, with 18 bases between them. CDR3 loop: CASSQVVRGTVDTEAFF. In nucleotides, the CDR3 is TGCGCCAGCAGCCAAGTAGTAAGGGGAACGGTGGACACTGAAGCTTTCTTT.